This TCR beta chain was retrieved from a study of blood T cell repertoires in COVID-19. Background on the study: The United States, Italy and Spain supplied acute and convalescent COVID-19 samples. Sources were T cells, B-cell-depleted T cells, or PBMCs; the material itself was cDNA or gDNA.

Trimming left V 6 bases short and J 5 bases short, with 11 bases between. From germline, CDR1 is LNHDA and CDR2 SQIVND (reference sequence). The CDR3 is 14 residues long. Patients of the Seattle cohort, enrolled during active infection, were followed longitudinally. The authors' processing: Using reference gene primer amplification, nucleated cell counts were estimated. Sequencing was performed with immunoSEQ multiplex PCR; in TCRdb, only in-frame clones are kept and a portion is missing. That table supplies the V and J calls and clone size; D and trimming were determined from the DNA. The data contain 80,000 or so clones, more than 75% of them singletons.

The receptor comes from a man aged 60-69 years with COVID-19, enrolled during active disease. The sequenced material came from peripheral blood. The chain has TRBV19 and TRBJ1-6, with D unresolved. The CDR3 loop is CASRIRGDNSPLHF. The DNA of the CDR3 is TGTGCCAGTAGGATCCGGGGTGATAATTCACCCCTCCACTTT.